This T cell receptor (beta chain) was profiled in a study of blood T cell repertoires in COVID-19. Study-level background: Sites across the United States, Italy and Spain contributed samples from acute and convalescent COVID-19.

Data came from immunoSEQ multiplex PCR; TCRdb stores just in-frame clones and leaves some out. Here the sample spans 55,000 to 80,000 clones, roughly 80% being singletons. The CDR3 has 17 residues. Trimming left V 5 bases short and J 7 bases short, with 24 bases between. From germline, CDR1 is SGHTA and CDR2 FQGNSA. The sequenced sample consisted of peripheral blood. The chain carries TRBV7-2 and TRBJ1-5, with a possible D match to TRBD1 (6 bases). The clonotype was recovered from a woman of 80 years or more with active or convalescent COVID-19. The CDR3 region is CASSPRVLQGFWQPQHF. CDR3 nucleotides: TGTGCCAGCAGCCCTAGGGTCCTACAGGGTTTTTGGCAGCCCCAGCATTTT.